The 15 T cell receptor beta chains presented below share a single source sample, sequenced in a study of cytomegalovirus exposure and HLA in healthy donors. Data came from immunoSEQ multiplex PCR; TCRdb stores just in-frame clones and leaves some out. The table records some 250,000 clones, around 89% of them present only once. Material: PBMCs. Receptors originate from a woman aged 18-30 years in good health and CMV-seronegative.

This chain joins TRBV27 and TRBJ1-1; no reliable D call. The CDR3 sequence is 14 residues long. Trimming stripped 1 base from V and 4 bases from J, with 10 bases between. Germline V gene data show CDR1 as MNHEY and CDR2 as SMNVEV (reference sequence). The CDR3 reads CASSLLTASTEAFF. As DNA, the CDR3 is TGTGCCAGCAGTTTATTAACCGCGTCCACTGAAGCTTTCTTT.

The genes are TRBV7-6 and TRBJ2-7, with TRBD1 as a possible D gene (6 bases). Trimming removed 4 bases from V and 3 bases from J, with 10 bases in between. CDR3 size: 13 residues. Germline CDR1 SGHVS, CDR2 FNYEAQ. CDR3 sequence: CASSSGQHYEQYF. In DNA, the CDR3 is TGTGCCAGCAGCTCCGGACAGCACTACGAGCAGTACTTC.

This chain connects TRBV15 to TRBJ1-5; 8 nucleotides line up with TRBD1. This CDR3 is built from 15 residues. Germline CDR1 reads LNHNV; CDR2 reads YYDKDF (reference sequence). V shed 5 bases, J shed 4 bases, and the junction held 7 bases outside the gene matches. CDR3 in amino acids: CATSRKTGANQPQHF. DNA for the CDR3: TGTGCCACCAGCCGGAAGACAGGGGCAAATCAGCCCCAGCATTTT.

This rearrangement joins TRBV15 to TRBJ1-2; the D gene is possibly TRBD1 (6 bases). CDR1 is LNHNV and CDR2 is YYDKDF in the germline V gene (reference sequence). CDR3 size: 14 residues. Trimming removed 0 bases at V and 7 bases at J, with 12 bases between. CDR3: CATSRDRGDTGYTF. Here the CDR3 DNA reads TGTGCCACCAGCAGAGATCGGGGGGACACTGGCTACACCTTC.

The chain employs TRBV11-2 and TRBJ2-6; D unclear. Looked up from germline, CDR1 is SGHAT and CDR2 is FQNNGV. CDR3 length: 13 amino acids. V was trimmed by 4 bases and J by 4 bases, leaving 5 bases between them. The CDR3 region is CASSSVGANVLTF. CDR3 DNA: TGTGCCAGCAGCTCGGTCGGGGCCAACGTCCTGACTTTC.

The chain uses TRBV20-1 and TRBJ1-2; TRBD1 might be the D (6 bases). CDR1 is DFQATT, CDR2 SNEGSKA, per germline (reference sequence). The CDR3 consists of 11 residues. The CDR3 protein is CRNYRETGYTF. The CDR3 DNA sequence: TGCAGGAATTACAGGGAAACGGGCTACACCTTC.

This clone was observed once. The chain is built from TRBV5-1 and TRBJ2-5, with D possibly TRBD1 on 6 matching bases. There are 14 residues in the CDR3. V gave up 3 bases and J gave up 2 bases, with 11 bases separating them. The germline CDR1 and CDR2 sequences are SGHRS and YFSETQ. In nucleotides, the CDR3 is TGCGCCAGCAGCTGGGGGACACTTCAAGAGACCCAGTACTTC. Protein: CASSWGTLQETQYF. The variable domain in full, with the rest retrieved from reference TRBV5-1 and TRBJ2-5, is KAGVTQTPRYLIKTRGQQVTLSCSPISGHRSVSWYQQTPGQGLQFLFEYFSETQRNKGNFPGRFSGRQFSNSRSEMNVSTLELGDSALYLCASSWGTLQETQYFGPGTRLLVL.

The genes are TRBV28 and TRBJ1-4; a possible D gene is TRBD1 (5 bases). The V and J ends lost 6 bases and 0 bases respectively, with 14 bases between them. There are 16 residues in the CDR3. Germline lookup yields CDR1 MDHEN and CDR2 SYDVKM. CDR3 nucleotide sequence: TGTGCCAGCAGCCCGCCGACAGCAGCAACTAATGAAAAACTGTTTTTT. This encodes CASSPPTAATNEKLFF.

The chain employs TRBV7-6 and TRBJ1-1; no clear D. CDR3 length: 12 residues. Trimming removed 4 bases at V and 8 bases at J, with 11 bases between. The germline CDR1 and CDR2 sequences are SGHVS and FNYEAQ. CDR3 residues: CASSSELGEAFF. The CDR3 DNA reads TGTGCCAGCAGCTCAGAATTGGGCGAAGCTTTCTTT.

This clone was detected once. The V gene is TRBV7-2, the J gene TRBJ1-6; D gene ambiguous. The CDR3 spans 14 residues. Germline values: CDR1 SGHTA, CDR2 FQGNSA. The germline V and J ends were trimmed by 2 bases and 8 bases, with 10 bases remaining between them. CDR3 sequence: CASSLTYVDSPLHF. In DNA, the CDR3 is TGTGCCAGCAGCTTAACTTATGTTGATTCACCCCTCCACTTT.

Concerning this clone: In the same sample, other DNA sequences code for this CDR3. The rearrangement joins TRBV28 to TRBJ2-7; TRBD1 agrees at 11 bases. The ends lost 6 bases at V and 3 bases at J; junction bases unmatched: 1. Germline V CDR1 and CDR2: MDHEN, SYDVKM. The CDR3 contains 13 residues. The CDR3 loop is CASRDRGRYEQYF. The CDR3 region has the DNA TGTGCCAGCAGGGACAGGGGGCGCTACGAGCAGTACTTC.

This chain connects TRBV19 to TRBJ1-2, with D possibly matching TRBD1 (5 bases). Germline V gene sequence: CDR1 LNHDA, CDR2 SQIVND (reference sequence). The CDR3 totals 13 residues. Trimming stripped 7 bases from V and 2 bases from J, with 11 bases between. The chain's CDR3 is CASKPRGNYGYTF. The DNA for the CDR3 is TGTGCCAGTAAGCCTCGGGGGAACTATGGCTACACCTTC. The full variable domain, its missing parts supplied by reference TRBV19 and TRBJ1-2, is DGGITQSPKYLFRKEGQNVTLSCEQNLNHDAMYWYRQDPGQGLRLIYYSQIVNDFQKGDIAEGYSVSREKKESFPLTVTSAQKNPTAFYLCASKPRGNYGYTFGSGTRLTVV.

The V and J genes are TRBV29-1 and TRBJ1-1, with 12 bases aligning to TRBD1. Trimming removed 3 bases from V and 5 bases from J; junction bases left unmatched: 4. This CDR3 spans 14 amino acids. Germline loops: CDR1 SQVTM, CDR2 ANQGSEA. CDR3 DNA sequence: TGCAGCGTTGACTCGGGACAGGGGGCGACTGAAGCTTTCTTT. Translation: CSVDSGQGATEAFF.

The J gene is TRBJ2-1, the V gene TRBV4-1; the match to TRBD2 covers 7 bases. Germline assignment: CDR1 MGHRA and CDR2 YSYEKL. V lost 0 bases and J lost 1; bases outside the gene matches: 9. The CDR3 runs to 18 residues. Here the CDR3 DNA reads TGCGCCAGCAGCCAAGATAGGCGGGGGAAAAGTTCCTACAATGAGCAGTTCTTC. It codes for CASSQDRRGKSSYNEQFF.

The genes are TRBV27 and TRBJ2-1; weak D call: TRBD2 (6 bases). Germline CDR1 is MNHEY and CDR2 is SMNVEV (reference sequence). The CDR3 consists of 14 residues. V lost 4 bases and J 2 bases, leaving 9 bases between the germline ends. CDR3 protein: CASSWRGTYNEQFF. The CDR3 DNA is TGTGCCAGCAGTTGGCGGGGAACCTACAATGAGCAGTTCTTC.